This T cell receptor beta chain came from a study of T cells after yellow fever vaccination. V was shortened by 7 bases and J by 1 base, with 14 bases between the two germline ends. The CDR3 is made up of 14 amino acids. In germline, CDR1 is MDHEN, CDR2 SYDVKM. This clonotype has a count of ten or more. MiXCR was run by TCRdb on the 5' RACE reads, yielding one entry per CDR3 protein. This repertoire shows roughly 63,000 distinct CDR3 sequences, 7.4% found once; its top ten account for roughly a third. This chain uses TRBV28 with TRBJ2-7; D remains ambiguous. The receptor was isolated from a man aged 30 to 45 who received the YFV17D yellow fever vaccine. The specimen was CD8+ T cells sorted from PBMCs, collected 15 days after the yellow fever booster vaccination. The CDR3 here is CASNTDRKSYEQYF. The CDR3 DNA sequence: TGTGCCAGCAACACCGATCGAAAATCCTACGAGCAGTACTTC.